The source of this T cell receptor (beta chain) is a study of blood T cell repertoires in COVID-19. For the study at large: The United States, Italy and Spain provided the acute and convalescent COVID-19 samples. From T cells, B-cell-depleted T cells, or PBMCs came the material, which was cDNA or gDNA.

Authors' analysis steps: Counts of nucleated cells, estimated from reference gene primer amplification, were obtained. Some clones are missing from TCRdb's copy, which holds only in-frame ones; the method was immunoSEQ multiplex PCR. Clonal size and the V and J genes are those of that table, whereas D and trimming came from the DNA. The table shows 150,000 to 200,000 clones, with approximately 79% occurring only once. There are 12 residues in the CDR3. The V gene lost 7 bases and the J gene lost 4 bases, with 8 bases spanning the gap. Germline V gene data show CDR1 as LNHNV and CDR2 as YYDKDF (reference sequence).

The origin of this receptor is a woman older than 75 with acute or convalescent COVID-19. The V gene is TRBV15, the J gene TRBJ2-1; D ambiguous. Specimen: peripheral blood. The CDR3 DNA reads TGTGCCACCACGTCCCTTTACAATGAGCAGTTCTTC. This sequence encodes CATTSLYNEQFF.